These 30 T cell receptor beta chains came from one sample sequenced in a study of blood T cell repertoires in COVID-19. The repertoire was sequenced with immunoSEQ multiplex PCR; TCRdb's copy has only in-frame clones and lacks some. The table lists 150,000 to 200,000 clones, around 76% of them singletons. The specimen sequenced was peripheral blood. These receptors all stem from a woman aged 60-75 years with COVID-19, enrolled during active disease.

This clone appeared many times. The chain has TRBV14 and TRBJ1-1; D ambiguous. V lost 2 bases to trimming and J lost 1 base, with 8 bases between them. The length of the CDR3 is 14 residues. The germline CDR1 and CDR2 sequences are SGHDN and FVKESK. CDR3 nucleotides: TGTGCCAGCAGCCAACTACAGCCGAACACTGAAGCTTTCTTT. Translated: CASSQLQPNTEAFF.

The chain links TRBV2 to TRBJ2-2, with a possible D match to TRBD1 (6 bases). In germline, CDR1 is SNHLY, CDR2 FYNNEI. This CDR3 has 15 residues. Trimming took 6 bases from V and 8 from J, leaving 19 bases between them. In DNA, the CDR3 is TGTGCCAGCAGCGAAACGCTCCCGGGACAAGGGGAGCTGTTTTTT. The encoded protein is CASSETLPGQGELFF. Combining the CDR3 with reference TRBV2 and TRBJ2-2 gives the whole variable domain EPEVTQTPSHQVTQMGQEVILRCVPISNHLYFYWYRQILGQKVEFLVSFYNNEISEKSEIFDDQFSVERPDGSNFTLKIRSTKLEDSAMYFCASSETLPGQGELFFGEGSRLTVL.

This chain connects TRBV3-1 (or the pseudogene TRBV3-2) to TRBJ1-2; 7 bases align to TRBD1. V was clipped by 4 bases and J by 8 bases; unmatched bases: 7. The CDR3 has 13 residues. Germline V CDR1 and CDR2: LGHDT, YNNKEL (reference sequence). CDR3 sequence (DNA): TGTGCCAGCAGCCTTGACAGGGAGAGAGGCTACACCTTC. It encodes CASSLDRERGYTF.

The V call is TRBV27, the J call TRBJ2-3; 12 nucleotides match TRBD2. The V gene's germline CDR1 is MNHEY and CDR2 SMNVEV (reference sequence). The CDR3 covers 16 residues. V shed 5 bases and J 10 bases; nucleotides not matched to a gene: 13. For the CDR3, the DNA is TGTGCCAGCAGTCACGATCTAGCGGGGGGGCGATATGCGCAGTATTTT. This encodes CASSHDLAGGRYAQYF.

The CDR3 nucleotides read TGTGCCATTTCCCAGCCGGCGGGAGGTGGGGAGCAGTACTTC. Translating it yields CAISQPAGGGEQYF. The gene calls are TRBV10-3 and TRBJ2-7, with 8 positions matching TRBD2. There are 14 residues in the CDR3. CDR1 and CDR2 (germline): ENHRY, SYGVKD. V shed 9 bases and J 7 bases; nucleotides not matched to a gene: 14.

The chain couples TRBV6-5 to TRBJ1-4; unclear D gene. The CDR3 runs 14 residues. V dropped 10 bases and J dropped 3 bases, with 15 bases sitting between them. CDR1 is MNHEY and CDR2 is SVGAGI in the germline V gene. The CDR3 DNA reads TGTGCCATAACCCCCAAACAGCCTAATGAAAAACTGTTTTTT. Protein product: CAITPKQPNEKLFF.

The chain uses TRBV6-2 or TRBV6-3 and TRBJ2-7, with D maybe TRBD1 (6 bases). V shed 5 bases and J shed 6 bases, with 17 bases lying between them. In germline, CDR1 is MNHEY, CDR2 SVGEGT. The CDR3 has 14 residues. The CDR3 DNA reads TGTGCCAGCAGTCCCCGGGACATCGGACGCGAGCAGTACGTC. Translating it yields CASSPRDIGREQYV.

Only one count was recorded for this clone. The chain uses TRBV27 and TRBJ1-2; perhaps TRBD1 as D (6 bases). The CDR3 length is 13 residues. Germline V CDR1 and CDR2: MNHEY, SMNVEV (reference sequence). Trimming stripped 3 bases from V and 7 bases from J, with 12 bases between. The CDR3 protein is CASSFRGASGYTF. The DNA for the CDR3 is TGTGCCAGCAGTTTCCGGGGGGCTAGTGGCTACACCTTC.

The V call is TRBV7-9, the J call TRBJ2-3, with a weak D call TRBD2 (6 bases). The CDR3 runs to 16 residues. Trimming shortened V by 5 bases and J by 6 bases, and 21 bases separated the two germline ends. CDR1 and CDR2 from the germline V gene are SEHNR and FQNEAQ (reference sequence). The CDR3 DNA reads TGTGCCAGCAGCGGCGACTGGAGCGCCGGAGGGGATACGCAGTATTTT. This gives the protein CASSGDWSAGGDTQYF.

The chain links TRBV7-9 to TRBJ1-6; D unresolved. This CDR3 comprises 15 residues. With 6 bases removed from V and 4 bases from J, the gap between germline ends came to 13 bases. The germline gives CDR1 SEHNR, CDR2 FQNEAQ (reference sequence). DNA for the CDR3: TGTGCCAGCAGTTCCGCGGGCCGGTATAATTCACCCCTCCACTTT. Residues: CASSSAGRYNSPLHF.

This clone is a singleton in its sample. The CDR3 sequence: CASSLDRDNYGYTF. The CDR3 nucleotides read TGTGCCAGCAGCCTGGACAGGGATAACTATGGCTACACCTTC. V and J are TRBV6-5 and TRBJ1-2, with 8 positions matching TRBD1. The CDR3 contains 14 residues. Germline CDR1 MNHEY, CDR2 SVGAGI. V lost 6 bases to trimming and J lost 1 base; unmatched junction nucleotides: 4.

The V and J genes are TRBV11-2 and TRBJ2-7; 12 bases match TRBD2. The germline gives CDR1 SGHAT, CDR2 FQNNGV. The CDR3 runs to 19 residues. The ends lost 4 bases at V and 2 bases at J; junction bases unmatched: 15. In nucleotides, the CDR3 is TGTGCCAGCAGCTGGGACAGGGGAGCGCTAGCGGGAGGGCCCTACGAGCAGTACTTC. It codes for CASSWDRGALAGGPYEQYF.

The chain links TRBV25-1 to TRBJ2-7, with a weak D call TRBD1 (6 bases). Germline values: CDR1 MGHDK, CDR2 SYGVNS. The CDR3 is 12 amino acids. The ends were cut back, 6 bases at V and 0 bases at J, with 6 bases in the middle. The chain's CDR3 is CASRTGSYEQYF. In DNA form, the CDR3 reads TGTGCCAGCAGGACAGGCTCCTACGAGCAGTACTTC.

This sequence joins TRBV7-2 and TRBJ2-5; tentative D call: TRBD1 (6 bases). V was pared by 3 bases and J by 4 bases, with 9 bases between. The CDR3 length is 13 residues. CDR1 and CDR2 (germline): SGHTA, FQGNSA. The CDR3 reads CASSFRGGETQYF. The CDR3 coding sequence is TGTGCCAGCAGCTTTCGAGGGGGAGAGACCCAGTACTTC.

The chain combines TRBV10-3 with TRBJ2-5; TRBD1 agrees at 9 bases. V trimming: 5 bases; J trimming: 5 bases; junction bases outside the gene matches: 9. Germline CDR1 is ENHRY and CDR2 is SYGVKD. The CDR3 is 15 amino acids. CDR3 region: CAISSPDRGQETQYF. DNA of the CDR3: TGTGCCATCAGTTCACCGGACAGGGGCCAGGAGACCCAGTACTTC.

The V and J genes are TRBV27 and TRBJ2-5; TRBD2 matches 9 bases. Unmatched junction bases numbered 5, after V lost 4 bases and J lost 5 bases. The germline gives CDR1 MNHEY, CDR2 SMNVEV (reference sequence). The CDR3 loop spans 14 amino acids. CDR3 in amino acids: CASSSLAGRETQYF. The CDR3 DNA reads TGTGCCAGCAGTTCCCTAGCGGGACGGGAGACCCAGTACTTC.

This clone was counted a few times. A read error may produce the germline difference seen at one junction end. The V and J genes are TRBV7-7 and TRBJ2-5, with a tentative D call TRBD1 (6 bases). CDR1 and CDR2 (germline): SSHAT, FNYEAQ (reference sequence). This CDR3 is 14 amino acids long. CDR3 coding DNA: TGTGCTAGCAGCTTAGGGACAACACAAGAGACCCAGTACTTC. It translates to CASSLGTTQETQYF.

The sample holds one count of this clone. The chain recombines TRBV28 with TRBJ2-2, with 8 bases matching TRBD2. The length of the CDR3 is 15 residues. V trimming: 7 bases; J trimming: 10 bases; junction bases outside the gene matches: 14. Per the germline V gene, CDR1 is MDHEN and CDR2 is SYDVKM. Written as DNA, the CDR3 is TGTGCCAGCACCATAGCGAGCGGGGGAAGATCGGAGCTGTTTTTT. Protein product: CASTIASGGRSELFF.

This chain uses TRBV7-2 with TRBJ2-1, with D perhaps matching TRBD2 (6 bases). Looked up from germline, CDR1 is SGHTA and CDR2 is FQGNSA. The V end lost 2 bases, the J end lost 3 bases, and 11 bases lay between the germline ends. The CDR3 spans 15 residues. CDR3 nucleotide sequence: TGTGCCAGCAGCTTACAGGGAGGAGGCTACAATGAGCAGTTCTTC. Translated, it gives CASSLQGGGYNEQFF.

The chain carries TRBV6-2 or TRBV6-3 and TRBJ2-3; the D gene is possibly TRBD1 (5 bases). Gene TRBJ1-5 matches the end of the DNA better, so the J call may be wrong. The germline V gene encodes CDR1 MNHEY and CDR2 SVGEGT. CDR3 length: 14 residues. CDR3 amino acids: CASSYAGPTDTQHF. DNA for the CDR3: TGTGCCAGCAGTTACGCGGGACCCACAGATACGCAGCATTTT.

The V gene is TRBV4-1, the J gene TRBJ2-1; TRBD2 matches at 13 bases. V gave up 0 bases and J gave up 6 bases; unmatched junction bases: 17. The germline V gene has CDR1 MGHRA and CDR2 YSYEKL. This CDR3 contains 21 residues. The CDR3 sequence: CASSQDVGLAGERRRGNEQFF. The DNA of the CDR3 is TGCGCCAGCAGCCAAGACGTCGGACTAGCGGGAGAACGTCGTAGGGGCAATGAGCAGTTCTTC.

This clone was seen only a few times. The chain employs TRBV10-3 and TRBJ2-7; the D gene is possibly TRBD1 (5 bases). V was pared by 8 bases and J by 0 bases, with 8 bases between. Per germline, CDR1 ENHRY and CDR2 SYGVKD. The CDR3 has 12 amino acids. The CDR3 nucleotides are TGTGCCATCGGGGCGGCCTCCTACGAGCAGTACTTC. It is translated as CAIGAASYEQYF.

The chain uses TRBV6-5 and TRBJ2-1, with 13 bases fitting TRBD2. From germline, CDR1 is MNHEY and CDR2 SVGAGI. The CDR3 consists of 12 residues. After removal of 6 bases from V and 13 bases from J, the junction contained 3 bases not matched to a gene. CDR3 in amino acids: CASRTSGGSQFF. In DNA, the CDR3 is TGTGCCAGCAGGACTAGCGGGGGGTCCCAGTTCTTC.

This clone was seen only a few times. This chain links TRBV2 with TRBJ2-2, with 7 positions matching TRBD1. V shed 6 bases and J 4 bases; nucleotides not matched to a gene: 5. CDR1 is SNHLY, CDR2 FYNNEI, per germline. The CDR3 contains 14 residues. DNA of the CDR3: TGTGCCAGCAGACTGGACAGGTCCACCGGGGAGCTGTTTTTT. It is translated as CASRLDRSTGELFF.

This clone was counted a single time. The CDR3 is CATSRAGQYYQPQHF. DNA of the CDR3: TGTGCCACCAGCAGAGCAGGACAGTATTATCAGCCCCAGCATTTT. V is TRBV15 and J is TRBJ1-5, with D perhaps matching TRBD1 (6 bases). Trimming shortened V by 1 base and J by 5 bases, and 12 bases separated the two germline ends. Germline-derived CDR1 and CDR2 are LNHNV and YYDKDF (reference sequence). CDR3 length equals 15 residues.

J is TRBJ1-2 and V is TRBV21-1; the table's D call TRBD1 went unverified against the DNA. TRBV21-1 has pseudogene status. The CDR3 runs 15 residues. CDR3 sequence reads: CANTVRAGYAYGYTF. The CDR3 nucleotides are TGTGCCAACACGGTCCGGGCAGGGTATGCCTATGGCTACACCTTC.

The gene calls are TRBV18 and TRBJ2-7; the D gene is possibly TRBD1 (5 bases). Per germline, CDR1 KGHSH and CDR2 LQKENI. CDR3 length: 12 amino acids. Deletions cut 0 bases from V and 7 bases from J, with 7 bases between. CDR3 amino acids: CASSPPAGEQYV. The CDR3, as DNA: TGTGCCAGCTCACCACCAGCAGGGGAGCAGTACGTC.

This clone appeared a few times. The chain is built from TRBV5-1 and TRBJ1-1, with a possible D match to TRBD1 (6 bases). V was trimmed by 0 bases and J by 5 bases, leaving 14 bases between them. Germline CDR1 reads SGHRS; CDR2 reads YFSETQ. The CDR3 covers 15 residues. DNA for the CDR3: TGCGCCAGCAGCTTGGCCTTAAACAGGGCTACTGAAGCTTTCTTT. It specifies CASSLALNRATEAFF. Supplemented by reference TRBV5-1 and TRBJ1-1, the full variable domain reads KAGVTQTPRYLIKTRGQQVTLSCSPISGHRSVSWYQQTPGQGLQFLFEYFSETQRNKGNFPGRFSGRQFSNSRSEMNVSTLELGDSALYLCASSLALNRATEAFFGQGTRLTVV.

Written as DNA, the CDR3 is TGCAGCGTTGAAAGGGGACAAGAGACCCAGTACTTC. Encoded protein: CSVERGQETQYF. The J gene is TRBJ2-5, the V gene TRBV29-1, with a weak D call TRBD1 (5 bases). There are 12 residues in the CDR3. CDR1 and CDR2 from the germline V gene are SQVTM and ANQGSEA. V lost 2 bases and J 2 bases, leaving 6 bases between the germline ends.

A few counts support this clone. The V call is TRBV3-1 (or the pseudogene TRBV3-2), the J call TRBJ1-1, with D perhaps TRBD1 (6 bases). V was cut by 4 bases and J by 0 bases, with 12 bases left in between. Germline assignment: CDR1 LGHDT and CDR2 YNNKEL (reference sequence). CDR3 length equals 15 residues. Written as DNA, the CDR3 is TGTGCCAGCAGCCCCTCCGACAGGCTGAACACTGAAGCTTTCTTT. It translates to CASSPSDRLNTEAFF.